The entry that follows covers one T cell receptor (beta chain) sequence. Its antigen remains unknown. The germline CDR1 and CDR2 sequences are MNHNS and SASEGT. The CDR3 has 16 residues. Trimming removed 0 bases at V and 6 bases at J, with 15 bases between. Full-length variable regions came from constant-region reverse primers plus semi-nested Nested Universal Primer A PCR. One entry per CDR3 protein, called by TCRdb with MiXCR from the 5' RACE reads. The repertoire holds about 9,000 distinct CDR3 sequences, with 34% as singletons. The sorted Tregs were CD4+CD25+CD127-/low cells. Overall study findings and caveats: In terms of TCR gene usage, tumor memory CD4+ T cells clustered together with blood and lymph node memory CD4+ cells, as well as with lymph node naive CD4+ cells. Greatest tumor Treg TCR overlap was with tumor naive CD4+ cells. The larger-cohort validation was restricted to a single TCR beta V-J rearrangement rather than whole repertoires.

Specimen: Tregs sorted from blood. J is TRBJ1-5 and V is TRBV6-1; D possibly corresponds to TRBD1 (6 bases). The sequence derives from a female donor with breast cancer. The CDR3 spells CASSEAANRARQPQHF. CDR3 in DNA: TGTGCCAGCAGTGAAGCGGCGAACAGGGCACGTCAGCCCCAGCATTTT.